These 32 T cell receptor beta chains originate from one sample sequenced in a study of preoperative IRX-2 immunotherapy in early breast cancer (dated by TCRdb to the late 2010s). Library construction relied on the immunoSEQ multiplex PCR assay. Drawn from immuneACCESS, this table holds only the in-frame rearrangements with V and J called that TCRdb kept. Clones are partly lost; checked studies trace under half to an unresolved V gene and leave the rest unexplained. A total of around 10,000 clones appear in this sample, 75% to 90% of them only once. Of the sample, around 5.9% falls within the top ten clones. Interpreted using the paper, the treatment or condition label stands for: preoperative locoregional IRX-2 cytokine immunotherapy. The sequences come from lymph node tissue, collected before IRX-2 immunotherapy. The receptors come from a human donor with breast cancer.

The rearrangement uses TRBV6-8 and TRBJ2-3; no definite D call. This CDR3 is built from 13 residues. V was pared by 1 base and J by 4 bases, with 6 bases between. The germline gives CDR1 MNHGY, CDR2 SAAAGT. CDR3 in DNA: TGTGCCAGCAGTTACTTGCTGGCAGATACGCAGTATTTT. This codes for CASSYLLADTQYF.

The chain links TRBV5-1 to TRBJ1-4, with D maybe TRBD1 (5 bases). The CDR3 consists of 15 residues. Trimming stripped 2 bases from V and 6 bases from J, with 14 bases between. Per the germline V gene, CDR1 is SGHRS and CDR2 is YFSETQ. The CDR3 nucleotides are TGCGCCAGCAGCTTCGGGACCCCCAGGGATGAAAAACTGTTTTTT. Translated, it gives CASSFGTPRDEKLFF.

The chain carries TRBV11-3 and TRBJ1-5, with 7 bases matching TRBD1. CDR1 and CDR2 from the germline V gene are SGHNT and YENEEA. The junction had 3 bases not matched to a gene; V was cut back by 3 bases and J by 1 base. This CDR3 contains 15 residues. CDR3: CASSLGTVSNQPQHF. CDR3 DNA: TGTGCCAGCAGCTTGGGGACAGTCAGCAATCAGCCCCAGCATTTT.

The chain couples TRBV19 to TRBJ2-2, with 7 bases lining up with TRBD1. Trimming at V came to 1 base and at J to 0 bases, leaving 2 bases not matched to a gene. The CDR3 spans 16 residues. Looked up from germline, CDR1 is LNHDA and CDR2 is SQIVND (reference sequence). The DNA of the CDR3 is TGTGCCAGTAGTATAGGGCAGGGGGCGAACACCGGGGAGCTGTTTTTT. Protein: CASSIGQGANTGELFF. Filled out from reference TRBV19 and TRBJ2-2, the complete variable domain reads DGGITQSPKYLFRKEGQNVTLSCEQNLNHDAMYWYRQDPGQGLRLIYYSQIVNDFQKGDIAEGYSVSREKKESFPLTVTSAQKNPTAFYLCASSIGQGANTGELFFGEGSRLTVL.

CDR3 sequence: CASSMGLHSNQPQHF. The CDR3 nucleotides are TGTGCCAGTAGTATGGGACTCCATAGCAATCAGCCCCAGCATTTT. The chain recombines TRBV19 with TRBJ1-5; possibly TRBD1 for D (5 bases). V lost 3 bases to trimming and J lost 0 bases, with 9 bases between them. The CDR3 is 15 amino acids. Germline lookup yields CDR1 LNHDA and CDR2 SQIVND (reference sequence).

This rearrangement joins TRBV10-2 to TRBJ2-3; D is unclear. The CDR3 spans 17 residues. CDR1 is WSHSY and CDR2 is SAAADI in the germline V gene. Trimming removed 4 bases at V and 5 bases at J, with 22 bases between. The CDR3 coding sequence is TGCGCCAGCAGTGCCATAACGGATTGGTCCCAACGAGATACGCAGTATTTT. Protein: CASSAITDWSQRDTQYF.

The gene calls are TRBV6-8 and TRBJ1-2, with D perhaps matching TRBD1 (5 bases). CDR1 is MNHGY and CDR2 is SAAAGT in the germline V gene. Trimming stripped 6 bases from V and 4 bases from J, with 12 bases between. The CDR3 is 13 amino acids. The CDR3 sequence is CASSAGEGYGYTF. The CDR3 DNA reads as TGTGCCAGCAGCGCGGGGGAAGGCTATGGCTACACCTTC.

The genes are TRBV6-8 and TRBJ1-3, with a possible D match to TRBD1 (6 bases). CDR1 and CDR2 (germline): MNHGY, SAAAGT. The CDR3 totals 15 residues. The V end was cut by 1 base, the J end by 0 bases, with 7 bases between. The CDR3 sequence is CASSYLQGSGNTIYF. The CDR3 DNA sequence: TGTGCCAGCAGTTACTTACAGGGCTCTGGAAACACCATATATTTT.

The chain employs TRBV30 and TRBJ2-3, with no clear D. The V gene lost 0 bases and the J gene lost 8 bases, with 6 bases spanning the gap. The CDR3 has 11 residues. The germline CDR1 and CDR2 sequences are GTSNPN and SVGIG (reference sequence). CDR3 coding DNA: TGTGCCTGGAGTGTACGTGCTACGCAGTATTTT. This gives the protein CAWSVRATQYF.

The chain joins TRBV5-1 to TRBJ1-1; TRBD1 aligns across 9 bases. The V gene end was trimmed by 0 bases and the J gene end by 6 bases; junction bases not matched to a gene: 6. Germline loops: CDR1 SGHRS, CDR2 YFSETQ. The CDR3 is 15 amino acids. This CDR3 reads CASSLEDRGTSEAFF. The CDR3 region has the DNA TGCGCCAGCAGCTTGGAGGACAGGGGTACCTCTGAAGCTTTCTTT.

This clone was counted a few times. The chain combines TRBV11-3 with TRBJ2-5; D is perhaps TRBD1 (5 bases). This CDR3 is 15 amino acids long. V was pared by 3 bases and J by 2 bases, with 13 bases between. Per germline, CDR1 SGHNT and CDR2 YENEEA. CDR3 sequence reads: CASSFWGRLQETQYF. The CDR3 DNA follows: TGTGCCAGCAGCTTCTGGGGCAGACTGCAAGAGACCCAGTACTTC.

The chain links TRBV7-4 to TRBJ2-2; D may be TRBD1 or TRBD2 (5 bases each). Trimming cost V 8 bases and J 3 bases, with 13 bases left between them. Germline V CDR1 and CDR2: SGHVT, SQSDAQ. The CDR3 covers 14 residues. The CDR3 bases are TGTGCCAGCTCTGTCGGGACGGACACCGGGGAGCTGTTTTTT. Protein: CASSVGTDTGELFF.

This chain links TRBV6-8 with TRBJ2-1; a weak D match, TRBD2 (7 bases). V lost 7 bases and J 4 bases, leaving 20 bases between the germline ends. The germline gives CDR1 MNHGY, CDR2 SAAAGT. This CDR3 has 16 amino acids. This CDR3 reads CASTPWGGLLYNEQFF. CDR3 in DNA: TGTGCCAGCACCCCGTGGGGGGGCTTACTTTACAATGAGCAGTTCTTC.

This rearrangement joins TRBV11-3 to TRBJ1-1; a possible D gene is TRBD1 (6 bases). Germline lookup yields CDR1 SGHNT and CDR2 YENEEA. Trimming stripped 5 bases from V and 1 base from J, with 11 bases between. The CDR3 is made up of 14 amino acids. This chain's CDR3 is CASSEQGGNTEAFF. Written as DNA, the CDR3 is TGTGCCAGCAGCGAACAGGGTGGGAACACTGAAGCTTTCTTT.

The chain recombines TRBV28 with TRBJ2-7, with 10 positions matching TRBD1. J lost 4 bases, V lost 6 bases, and 9 bases had no gene match. This CDR3 spans 15 amino acids. Germline CDR1 and CDR2: MDHEN and SYDVKM. The CDR3 is CASSRQGAPPYEQYF. CDR3 nucleotide sequence: TGTGCCAGCAGCCGACAGGGGGCCCCCCCTTACGAGCAGTACTTC.

The rearrangement links TRBV1 to TRBJ1-3. TRBV1 is shown as a pseudogene. CDR3 length: 14 amino acids. The CDR3: CASSQGGSGNTIYF. The CDR3 DNA is TGCGCCAGCAGCCAAGGAGGATCTGGAAACACCATATATTTT.

The J gene is TRBJ2-7, the V gene TRBV18; TRBD1 aligns across 10 bases. Germline V lookup: CDR1 KGHSH, CDR2 LQKENI. Germline trimming cut 5 bases from V and 5 bases from J; bases unmatched to any gene: 0. The CDR3 consists of 12 residues. DNA of the CDR3: TGTGCCAGCTCAGGGACAGGGGACGAGCAGTACTTC. Protein: CASSGTGDEQYF.

The chain couples TRBV15 to TRBJ2-7, with D hard to call. CDR1 is LNHNV and CDR2 is YYDKDF in the germline V gene (reference sequence). CDR3 length equals 14 residues. Trimming left V 5 bases short and J 6 bases short, with 17 bases between. The CDR3 DNA is TGTGCCACCAGCGTCATCAGTTTCAAGGGCGAGCAGTACTTC. Protein sequence: CATSVISFKGEQYF.

This rearrangement joins TRBV7-6 to TRBJ2-1; no reliable D call. From germline, CDR1 is SGHVS and CDR2 FNYEAQ. V gave up 4 bases and J gave up 3 bases, with 10 bases separating them. There are 14 residues in the CDR3. The CDR3 loop reads CASSWVDFYNEQFF. The CDR3 DNA is TGTGCCAGCAGCTGGGTCGACTTCTACAATGAGCAGTTCTTC.

V gene TRBV23-1 combines with J gene TRBJ2-1; maybe TRBD2 (5 bases). TRBV23-1 is sorted into the ORF group, with uncertain function. This CDR3 is 15 amino acids long. Trimming removed 6 bases from V and 5 bases from J, with 17 bases in between. This CDR3 is CASSSRRAADNEQFF. The DNA of the CDR3 is TGCGCCAGCAGCTCTCGAAGGGCAGCGGACAATGAGCAGTTCTTC.

This sequence joins TRBV6-8 and TRBJ1-4; TRBD1 agrees at 7 bases. V lost 5 bases, J lost 3 bases, and 9 bases stayed unmatched. CDR3 size: 16 residues. The germline gives CDR1 MNHGY, CDR2 SAAAGT. The CDR3 is CASSLRGTASNEKLFF. DNA for the CDR3: TGTGCCAGCAGTCTCCGAGGGACAGCCTCTAATGAAAAACTGTTTTTT.

The rearrangement links TRBV6-9 to TRBJ1-1, with TRBD1 identical over 8 bases. After removal of 5 bases from V and 5 bases from J, the junction contained 7 bases not matched to a gene. CDR3 length equals 14 residues. The germline V gene encodes CDR1 MNHGY and CDR2 SVAAGI. The CDR3 here is CASSDRGAGTEAFF. CDR3 coding DNA: TGTGCCAGCAGTGACAGGGGAGCGGGGACTGAAGCTTTCTTT.

The chain has TRBV11-3 and TRBJ1-2, with TRBD1 matching 9 bases. The V gene's germline CDR1 is SGHNT and CDR2 YENEEA. The V segment lost 5 bases and the J segment 6 bases; nucleotides outside the gene matches: 13. The CDR3 has 16 residues. In nucleotides, the CDR3 is TGTGCCAGCAGCCTGGAGAACAGGGGGCGCAATGATGGCTACACCTTC. It codes for CASSLENRGRNDGYTF.

This clone was counted once. V is TRBV28 and J is TRBJ1-1; 9 bases map to TRBD1. Trimming removed 5 bases from V and 10 bases from J; junction bases left unmatched: 8. Germline V gives CDR1 MDHEN, CDR2 SYDVKM. The CDR3 spans 13 residues. As DNA, the CDR3 is TGTGCCAGCAGTCCATACAGGGGGCGCCGAGCTTTCTTT. This translates into CASSPYRGRRAFF.

This clone occurred once. The chain carries TRBV18 and TRBJ1-3; unclear D gene. The CDR3 loop spans 17 amino acids. V was cut by 3 bases and J by 1 base, with 16 bases left in between. Germline CDR1 is KGHSH and CDR2 is LQKENI. CDR3 sequence: CASSPLTNWRSGNTIYF. In nucleotides, the CDR3 is TGTGCCAGCTCACCCCTTACCAACTGGAGGTCTGGAAACACCATATATTTT.

The chain recombines TRBV6-8 with TRBJ2-7; TRBD2 matches at 7 bases. Germline V CDR1 and CDR2: MNHGY, SAAAGT. V lost 10 bases, J lost 3 bases, and 18 bases stayed unmatched. CDR3 length: 16 amino acids. CDR3 loop: CATSLARGPPGYEQYF. Here the CDR3 DNA reads TGTGCCACCTCACTAGCGCGAGGTCCCCCGGGCTACGAGCAGTACTTC.

This chain connects TRBV7-2 to TRBJ1-4; D remains unclear. CDR1 is SGHTA and CDR2 is FQGNSA in the germline V gene. The length of the CDR3 is 17 residues. V was shortened by 7 bases and J by 3 bases, with 21 bases between the two germline ends. The CDR3 reads CASNPPRADPPNEKLFF. The CDR3 DNA reads TGTGCCAGCAACCCCCCTAGGGCGGACCCGCCTAATGAAAAACTGTTTTTT.

The rearrangement joins TRBV19 to TRBJ2-1; TRBD2 is a possible D gene (5 bases). This CDR3 region has 15 residues. From germline, CDR1 is LNHDA and CDR2 SQIVND (reference sequence). V lost 3 bases, J lost 3 bases, and 12 bases lay in between. CDR3 residues: CASSITGIVYNEQFF. The CDR3 DNA reads TGTGCCAGTAGTATCACGGGAATAGTCTACAATGAGCAGTTCTTC.

CDR3 protein: CASSYGAGGREQYF. For the CDR3, the DNA is TGTGCCAGCAGCTATGGGGCAGGGGGCCGCGAGCAGTACTTC. This chain connects TRBV7-1 to TRBJ2-7, with TRBD1 identical over 8 bases. TRBV7-1 is given ORF status, its function remaining uncertain. With V trimmed by 4 bases and J by 6 bases, 8 bases remained unmatched. The CDR3 is 14 amino acids.

The genes are TRBV5-1 and TRBJ2-3; D possibly uses TRBD1 or TRBD2 (6 bases each). V lost 4 bases to trimming and J lost 2 bases, with 17 bases between them. The CDR3 runs 16 residues. The V gene's germline CDR1 is SGHRS and CDR2 YFSETQ. CDR3 in DNA: TGCGCCAGCAGCAGGGGGGCCTCAAGGGACACAGATACGCAGTATTTT. This translates into CASSRGASRDTDTQYF.

The genes are TRBV28 and TRBJ1-2; the match to TRBD1 covers 8 bases. Germline CDR1 reads MDHEN; CDR2 reads SYDVKM. This CDR3 comprises 14 residues. After removal of 3 bases from V and 6 bases from J, the junction contained 6 bases not matched to a gene. The CDR3: CASSFLQGVDGYTF. The CDR3 DNA reads as TGTGCCAGCAGTTTTTTACAGGGGGTGGATGGCTACACCTTC.

CDR3 sequence reads: CASSLAGTGFEKLFF. The CDR3 bases are TGTGCCAGCAGCTTAGCCGGGACAGGGTTTGAAAAACTGTTTTTT. The chain uses TRBV7-6 and TRBJ1-4; TRBD1 matches at 9 bases. From germline, CDR1 is SGHVS and CDR2 FNYEAQ. The V gene end was trimmed by 0 bases and the J gene end by 7 bases; junction bases not matched to a gene: 3. This CDR3 is built from 15 residues.